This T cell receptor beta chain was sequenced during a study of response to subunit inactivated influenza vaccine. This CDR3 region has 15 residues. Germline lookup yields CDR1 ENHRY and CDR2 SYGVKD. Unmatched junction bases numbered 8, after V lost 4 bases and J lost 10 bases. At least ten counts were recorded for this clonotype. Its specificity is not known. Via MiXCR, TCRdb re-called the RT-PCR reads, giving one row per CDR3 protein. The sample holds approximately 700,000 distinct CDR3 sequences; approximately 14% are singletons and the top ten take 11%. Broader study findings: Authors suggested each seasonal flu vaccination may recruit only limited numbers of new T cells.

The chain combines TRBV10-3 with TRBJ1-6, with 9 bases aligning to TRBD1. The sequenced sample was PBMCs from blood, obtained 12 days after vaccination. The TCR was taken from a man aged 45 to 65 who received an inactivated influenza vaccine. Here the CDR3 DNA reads TGTGCCATCAGTGCACAGGGGGCCGATGGGTCACCCCTCCACTTT. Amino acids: CAISAQGADGSPLHF.